The text below deals with one T cell receptor (beta chain). The ends were cut back, 0 bases at V and 3 bases at J, with 15 bases in the middle. This CDR3 contains 16 residues. CDR1 is PRHDT, CDR2 FYEKMQ, per germline (reference sequence). These data belong to a study of OX40 agonist ivuxolimab in advanced cancers. The data were produced by immunoSEQ multiplex PCR, yet TCRdb's version contains in-frame clones alone and is incomplete. The sample lists approximately 63,000 clones, 75% to 90% occurring once. This specimen was CD4+ or CD8+ T cells sorted from blood, taken in a trial of the OX40 agonist ivuxolimab. The receptor comes from an adult with an advanced solid tumor such as melanoma, head and neck, liver or kidney cancer. This rearrangement joins TRBV13 to TRBJ2-7, with D hard to call. The CDR3 loop reads CASSLGAPSLGYEQYF. The CDR3 bases are TGTGCCAGCAGCTTAGGGGCACCTTCCCTAGGCTACGAGCAGTACTTC.